The present T cell receptor (beta chain) was sequenced within a study of blood T cell repertoires in COVID-19. At the level of the study: Some COVID-19 samples were acute and others convalescent; all came from the United States, Italy and Spain. PBMCs, B-cell-depleted T cells, or T cells were the source of the cDNA or gDNA that made up the material.

There are 16 residues in the CDR3. Germline V CDR1 and CDR2: SGHTA, FQGNSA. Deletions cut 1 base from V and 5 bases from J, with 17 bases between. In the source study's methods: Estimated nucleated cell counts came from reference gene primer amplification. Clones were read by immunoSEQ multiplex PCR, and TCRdb kept only the in-frame ones, dropping some. V and J calls and clone size are those listed in that table; D and trimming were worked out from the DNA. The sample shows 100,000 to 150,000 clones, about 86% of them seen only once. Input material: peripheral blood. This receptor was identified in an elderly man with active or convalescent COVID-19. The chain recombines TRBV7-2 with TRBJ2-5; unclear D gene. CDR3 DNA: TGTGCCAGCAGCTTAGTCTCCAGCAGCGTGTTGGAGACCCAGTACTTC. This codes for CASSLVSSSVLETQYF.